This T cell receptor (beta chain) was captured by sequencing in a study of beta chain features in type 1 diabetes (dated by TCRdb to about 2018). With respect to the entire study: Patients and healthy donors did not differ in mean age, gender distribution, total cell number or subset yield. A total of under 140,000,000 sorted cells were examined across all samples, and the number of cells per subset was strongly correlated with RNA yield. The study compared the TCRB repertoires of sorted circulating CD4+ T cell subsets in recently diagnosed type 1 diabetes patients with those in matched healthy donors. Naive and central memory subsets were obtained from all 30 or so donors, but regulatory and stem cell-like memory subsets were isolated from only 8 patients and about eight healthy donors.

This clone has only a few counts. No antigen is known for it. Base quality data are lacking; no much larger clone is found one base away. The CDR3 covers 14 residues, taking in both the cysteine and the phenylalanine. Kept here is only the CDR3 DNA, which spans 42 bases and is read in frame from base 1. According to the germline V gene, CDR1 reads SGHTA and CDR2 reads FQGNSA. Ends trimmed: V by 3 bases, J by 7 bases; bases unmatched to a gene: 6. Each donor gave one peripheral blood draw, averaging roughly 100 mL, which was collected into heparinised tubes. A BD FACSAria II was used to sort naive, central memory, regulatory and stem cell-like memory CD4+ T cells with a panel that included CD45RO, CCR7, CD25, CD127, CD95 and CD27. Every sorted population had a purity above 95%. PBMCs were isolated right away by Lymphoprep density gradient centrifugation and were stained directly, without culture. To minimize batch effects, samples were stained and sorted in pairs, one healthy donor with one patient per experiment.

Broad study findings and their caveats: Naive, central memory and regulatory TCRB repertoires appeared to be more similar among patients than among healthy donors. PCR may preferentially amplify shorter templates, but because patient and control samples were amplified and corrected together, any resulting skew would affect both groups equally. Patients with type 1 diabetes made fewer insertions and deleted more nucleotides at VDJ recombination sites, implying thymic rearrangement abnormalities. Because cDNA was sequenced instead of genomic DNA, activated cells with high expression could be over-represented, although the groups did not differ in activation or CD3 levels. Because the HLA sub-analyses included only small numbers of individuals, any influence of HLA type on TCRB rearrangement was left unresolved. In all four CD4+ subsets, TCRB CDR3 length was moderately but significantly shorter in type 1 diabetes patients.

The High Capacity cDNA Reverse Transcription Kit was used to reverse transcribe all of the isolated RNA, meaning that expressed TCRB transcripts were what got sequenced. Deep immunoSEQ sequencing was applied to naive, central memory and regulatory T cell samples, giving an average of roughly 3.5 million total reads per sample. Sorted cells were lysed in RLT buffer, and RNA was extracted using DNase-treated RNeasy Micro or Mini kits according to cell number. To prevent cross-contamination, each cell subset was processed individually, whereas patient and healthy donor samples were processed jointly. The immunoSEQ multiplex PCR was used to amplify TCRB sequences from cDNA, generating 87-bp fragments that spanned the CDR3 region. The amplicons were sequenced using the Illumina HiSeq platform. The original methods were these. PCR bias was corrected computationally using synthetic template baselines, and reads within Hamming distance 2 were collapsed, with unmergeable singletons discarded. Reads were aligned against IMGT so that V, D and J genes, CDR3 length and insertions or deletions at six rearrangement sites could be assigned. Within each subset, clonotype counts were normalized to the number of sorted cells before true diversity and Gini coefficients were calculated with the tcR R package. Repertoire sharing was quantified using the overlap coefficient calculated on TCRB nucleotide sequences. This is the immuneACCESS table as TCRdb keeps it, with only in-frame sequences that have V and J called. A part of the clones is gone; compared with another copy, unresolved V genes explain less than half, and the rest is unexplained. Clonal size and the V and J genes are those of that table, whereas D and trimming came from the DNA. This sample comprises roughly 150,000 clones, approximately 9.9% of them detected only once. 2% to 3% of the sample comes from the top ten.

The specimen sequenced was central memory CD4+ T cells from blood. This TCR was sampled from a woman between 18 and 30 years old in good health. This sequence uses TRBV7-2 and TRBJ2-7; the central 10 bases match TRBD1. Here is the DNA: TGTGCCAGCAGCTTGACAGGGGGCGTGGGGGAGCAGTACTTC. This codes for CASSLTGGVGEQYF.